These 10 T cell receptor beta chains came from one sample sequenced in a study of post-analysis software for immune sequencing data. These receptors' antigens are unknown. Study-level points and caveats: The study found TRBV5-6, TRBV5-1 and TRBV20-1 among several TRBV segments more frequent in patients than controls.

TCR beta libraries were prepared from cDNA with unique molecular identifiers. TCRdb analysed the PCR reads with MiXCR anew, one entry per CDR3 protein. The sample carries around 500,000 distinct CDR3 sequences, about a third recorded once. Specimen: blood. The receptors here all came from a girl aged 2-17 years with multiple sclerosis.

This CDR3 reads CSAPLVGISLSYEQYF. DNA for the CDR3: TGCAGTGCTCCCCTCGTCGGGATCAGCCTCTCCTACGAGCAGTACTTC. The chain combines TRBV20-1 with TRBJ2-7, with D possibly TRBD2 on 5 matching bases. The V gene's germline CDR1 is DFQATT and CDR2 SNEGSKA (reference sequence). CDR3 length: 16 residues. The ends were cut back, 5 bases at V and 0 bases at J, with 20 bases in the middle.

V gene TRBV11-2 combines with J gene TRBJ2-4; no firm D call. V lost 4 bases to trimming and J lost 3 bases, with 13 bases between them. This CDR3 contains 15 residues. CDR1 is SGHAT and CDR2 is FQNNGV in the germline V gene. DNA of the CDR3: TGTGCCAGCAGCTATGGGCGTCTCGGCAAAAACATTCAGTACTTC. Protein: CASSYGRLGKNIQYF.

The chain has TRBV10-3 and TRBJ1-2; the D gene is possibly TRBD1 (6 bases). The V gene lost 6 bases and the J gene lost 7 bases, with 15 bases spanning the gap. This CDR3 spans 13 amino acids. CDR1 is ENHRY and CDR2 is SYGVKD in the germline V gene. CDR3: CAISEGGVSGYTF. The CDR3 DNA sequence: TGTGCCATCAGCGAAGGGGGGGTGTCTGGCTACACCTTC.

This chain uses TRBV5-1 with TRBJ1-1, with 8 positions matching TRBD1. Germline V gene lookup returns CDR1 SGHRS and CDR2 YFSETQ. The CDR3 is made up of 16 amino acids. The J segment lost 6 bases and the V segment lost 2 bases, leaving 12 bases of the junction unmatched. CDR3 coding DNA: TGCGCCAGCAGCTTCGGTCTCCGGACAGGGAAGGCTGAAGCTTTCTTT. This translates into CASSFGLRTGKAEAFF.

This clonotype turned up a few times. The J gene is TRBJ1-2, the V gene TRBV3-1; possible D gene TRBD1, 6 bases. V was trimmed by 10 bases and J by 5 bases, leaving 26 bases between them. The CDR3 length is 16 residues. Germline-derived CDR1 and CDR2 are LGHDT and YNNKEL (reference sequence). The CDR3 loop is CATTPPDSAALYGYTF. Written as DNA, the CDR3 is TGTGCCACCACACCTCCGGACAGCGCCGCCCTTTATGGCTACACCTTC.

The genes are TRBV5-1 and TRBJ2-7; D gene ambiguous. The ends were cut back, 0 bases at V and 2 bases at J, with 12 bases in the middle. The V gene's germline CDR1 is SGHRS and CDR2 YFSETQ. The CDR3 totals 15 residues. The CDR3 DNA sequence: TGCGCCAGCAGCTTGGAGCAGGCCTATACCTACGAGCAGTACTTC. Amino acids: CASSLEQAYTYEQYF. Supplemented by reference TRBV5-1 and TRBJ2-7, the full variable domain reads KAGVTQTPRYLIKTRGQQVTLSCSPISGHRSVSWYQQTPGQGLQFLFEYFSETQRNKGNFPGRFSGRQFSNSRSEMNVSTLELGDSALYLCASSLEQAYTYEQYFGPGTRLTVT.

This clonotype was detected many times. The gene calls are TRBV5-5 and TRBJ2-5; TRBD2 agrees at 14 bases. The CDR3 totals 14 residues. Germline loops: CDR1 SGHKS, CDR2 YYEKEE (reference sequence). V shed 5 bases and J 3 bases; nucleotides not matched to a gene: 0. CDR3 DNA sequence: TGTGCCAGCAGGGGACTAGCGGGGGAAGAGACCCAGTACTTC. This sequence encodes CASRGLAGEETQYF.

This clonotype appeared a few times. The rearrangement joins TRBV6-6 to TRBJ2-5; D perhaps matches TRBD2 (5 bases). This CDR3 comprises 14 residues. With 4 bases removed from V and 2 bases from J, the gap between germline ends came to 11 bases. Germline CDR1 and CDR2: MNHNY and SVGAGI (reference sequence). CDR3 in DNA: TGTGCCAGCAGTTTTATCGGGGATCAAGAGACCCAGTACTTC. This gives the protein CASSFIGDQETQYF.

The chain links TRBV28 to TRBJ2-1; 9 nucleotides align to TRBD2. The CDR3 is made up of 16 amino acids. The V gene end was trimmed by 7 bases and the J gene end by 9 bases; junction bases not matched to a gene: 16. From germline, CDR1 is MDHEN and CDR2 SYDVKM. This CDR3 reads CASKILGIAGVGEQFF. The DNA of the CDR3 is TGTGCCAGCAAAATACTCGGGATAGCGGGGGTTGGTGAGCAGTTCTTC.

The rearrangement links TRBV27 to TRBJ1-5, with unresolved D. Trimming removed 3 bases at V and 5 bases at J, with 8 bases between. The CDR3 loop spans 13 amino acids. From germline, CDR1 is MNHEY and CDR2 SMNVEV (reference sequence). The CDR3: CASSFDTYQPQHF. The CDR3 nucleotides are TGTGCCAGCAGTTTCGACACCTATCAGCCCCAGCATTTT.